The 19 T cell receptor beta chains below were found in one sample sequenced in a study of blood T cell repertoires in COVID-19. Profiled with immunoSEQ multiplex PCR; TCRdb holds only in-frame clones, not every one. Of roughly 220,000 clones in the sample, 84% were seen once. The sequenced sample was peripheral blood. These receptors were collected from a woman aged 55-75 years who had recovered from COVID-19.

V and J are TRBV4-1 and TRBJ1-3; maybe TRBD1 (5 bases). V lost 1 base, J lost 2 bases, and 9 bases lay in between. The V gene's germline CDR1 is MGHRA and CDR2 YSYEKL. The CDR3 is 15 residues long. For the CDR3, the DNA is TGCGCCAGCAGCCAAGCTCCAGGGCCTGGAAACACCATATATTTT. This encodes CASSQAPGPGNTIYF.

The chain's CDR3 is CASSERVLNEKLFF. CDR3 bases: TGTGCCAGCTCCGAGCGGGTCCTTAATGAAAAACTGTTTTTT. The V call is TRBV18, the J call TRBJ1-4, with unresolved D. The CDR3 totals 14 residues. V dropped 6 bases and J dropped 4 bases, with 12 bases sitting between them. Germline CDR1 and CDR2: KGHSH and LQKENI.

There are a few counts of this clone. The CDR3: CASSFTGLDTEAFF. The DNA of the CDR3 is TGTGCCAGCAGTTTCACGGGATTGGACACTGAAGCTTTCTTT. This chain joins TRBV6-1 and TRBJ1-1, with D unresolved. The CDR3 length is 14 residues. Trimming took off 5 bases at V and 3 bases at J, with 13 bases between the two ends. The germline V gene has CDR1 MNHNS and CDR2 SASEGT.

This rearrangement joins TRBV30 to TRBJ1-3; D not certain. In germline, CDR1 is GTSNPN, CDR2 SVGIG (reference sequence). Trimming left V 3 bases short and J 2 bases short, with 8 bases between. This CDR3 spans 13 amino acids. The DNA for the CDR3 is TGTGCCTGGAGCGCGATCCCTGGAAACACCATATATTTT. It translates to CAWSAIPGNTIYF.

J is TRBJ2-3 and V is TRBV7-3; TRBD1 aligns across 7 bases. The length of the CDR3 is 16 residues. In germline, CDR1 is SGHTA, CDR2 FQGTGA. The V and J ends lost 4 bases and 2 bases, in that order; junction bases with no gene match: 9. Here the CDR3 reads CASSSNRGGLTDTQYF. The CDR3 nucleotides read TGTGCCAGCAGCTCTAACAGGGGCGGACTCACAGATACGCAGTATTTT.

J is TRBJ1-2 and V is TRBV3-1 (or the pseudogene TRBV3-2); D uncertain. Germline CDR1 is LGHDT and CDR2 is YNNKEL (reference sequence). Trimming pared 0 bases from V and 3 bases from J, leaving 20 bases between. There are 18 residues in the CDR3. The CDR3 is CASSQDLGFEGVDYGYTF. CDR3 in DNA: TGTGCCAGCAGCCAAGATCTGGGATTTGAGGGAGTGGACTATGGCTACACCTTC.

This chain uses TRBV7-9 with TRBJ1-1; D remains ambiguous. V shed 3 bases and J shed 6 bases, with 20 bases lying between them. This CDR3 spans 16 amino acids. In germline, CDR1 is SEHNR, CDR2 FQNEAQ (reference sequence). This CDR3 is CASSFPRGGRRAEAFF. The CDR3 DNA sequence: TGTGCCAGCAGCTTCCCTCGTGGAGGGCGAAGGGCTGAAGCTTTCTTT.

V gene TRBV28 combines with J gene TRBJ1-5; no clear D. Trimming pared 3 bases from V and 5 bases from J, leaving 11 bases between. The CDR3 loop spans 14 amino acids. Germline CDR1 MDHEN, CDR2 SYDVKM. CDR3 nucleotides: TGTGCCAGCAGTTTGGGGTCCGGGGATCAGCCCCAGCATTTT. It encodes CASSLGSGDQPQHF. The full variable domain, rest sourced from reference TRBV28 and TRBJ1-5, is DVKVTQSSRYLVKRTGEKVFLECVQDMDHENMFWYRQDPGLGLRLIYFSYDVKMKEKGDIPEGYSVSREKKERFSLILESASTNQTSMYLCASSLGSGDQPQHFGDGTRLSIL.

The rearrangement links TRBV6-4 to TRBJ2-7; 11 positions agree with TRBD2. The CDR3 spans 17 residues. Germline V gene data show CDR1 as MRHNA and CDR2 as SNTAGT. The trim removed 0 bases at V and 2 bases at J, leaving 6 bases unmatched. The CDR3 sequence is CASSDSELAGEPYEQYF. The CDR3 bases are TGTGCCAGCAGTGACTCCGAACTAGCGGGGGAGCCCTACGAGCAGTACTTC.

The CDR3 reads CASSELAGKETQYF. In DNA, the CDR3 is TGTGCCAGCAGTGAGCTAGCGGGGAAAGAGACCCAGTACTTC. The V gene is TRBV2, the J gene TRBJ2-5, with 9 bases fitting TRBD2. The germline V gene encodes CDR1 SNHLY and CDR2 FYNNEI. The CDR3 consists of 14 residues. With V trimmed by 3 bases and J by 3 bases, 2 bases remained unmatched.

J is TRBJ2-2 and V is TRBV11-2, with a weak D call TRBD2 (5 bases). The V end lost 4 bases, the J end lost 0 bases, and 9 bases lay between the germline ends. The CDR3 extends over 15 amino acids. From germline, CDR1 is SGHAT and CDR2 FQNNGV. The DNA for the CDR3 is TGTGCCAGCAGCTGGACTGCATCGAACACCGGGGAGCTGTTTTTT. Translation gives CASSWTASNTGELFF.

The V gene is TRBV7-6, the J gene TRBJ2-2; 8 nucleotides match TRBD1. This CDR3 has 17 amino acids. Germline CDR1 and CDR2: SGHVS and FNYEAQ. Unmatched junction bases numbered 5, after V lost 2 bases and J lost 0 bases. The CDR3 spells CASSLPLRGPNTGELFF. CDR3 in DNA: TGTGCCAGCAGCTTACCCCTCAGGGGGCCGAACACCGGGGAGCTGTTTTTT.

This chain joins TRBV10-1 and TRBJ2-3; 12 bases are a match to TRBD2. Germline V CDR1 and CDR2: WNHNN, SYGVQD (reference sequence). The CDR3 runs 22 residues. The J segment lost 2 bases and the V segment lost 6 bases, leaving 24 bases of the junction unmatched. The CDR3 DNA reads TGCGCCAGCAGGCGTCGGACCTCTCTAGCGGGGGGGCCGAACGTTGACACAGATACGCAGTATTTT. It encodes CASRRRTSLAGGPNVDTDTQYF.

This clone was detected only once. This chain joins TRBV11-2 and TRBJ1-6, with D possibly being TRBD1 (5 bases). The CDR3 has 16 residues. Germline V lookup: CDR1 SGHAT, CDR2 FQNNGV. V lost 4 bases to trimming and J lost 2 bases, with 12 bases between them. The CDR3, as DNA: TGTGCCAGCAGCTCTGGGGGGAACACCTATAATTCACCCCTCCACTTT. Protein product: CASSSGGNTYNSPLHF.

The chain is built from TRBV30 and TRBJ1-5; the D is unclear. V lost 2 bases and J lost 0, with 11 bases in between. This CDR3 spans 15 amino acids. The germline gives CDR1 GTSNPN, CDR2 SVGIG (reference sequence). The CDR3 nucleotides read TGTGCCTGGAGTCCCCTAGCGGTTAGCAATCAGCCCCAGCATTTT. This codes for CAWSPLAVSNQPQHF.

With regard to this clone: It may be a read error: a sequence one base away is much more abundant. The chain carries TRBV7-9 and TRBJ1-2; a possible D gene is TRBD1 (5 bases). Germline V gene lookup returns CDR1 SEHNR and CDR2 FQNEAQ (reference sequence). This CDR3 has 13 amino acids. V lost 1 base and J lost 3, with 6 bases in between. The CDR3: CASSLGQHYGYTF. The CDR3 DNA reads as TGTGCCAGCAGCTTAGGACAGCACTATGGCTACACCTTC.

The chain couples TRBV5-1 to TRBJ1-2; D perhaps matches TRBD1 (6 bases). This CDR3 spans 14 amino acids. Germline assignment: CDR1 SGHRS and CDR2 YFSETQ. Trimming cost V 0 bases and J 8 bases, with 14 bases left between them. CDR3 in amino acids: CASSLDRSQGGYTF. The CDR3 DNA follows: TGCGCCAGCAGCTTGGACAGGAGCCAGGGGGGCTACACCTTC.

This chain uses TRBV18 with TRBJ1-2; D not resolved. Germline V gives CDR1 KGHSH, CDR2 LQKENI. Trimming shortened V by 2 bases and J by 1 base, and 8 bases separated the two germline ends. This CDR3 spans 14 amino acids. The CDR3 region is CASSPEISNYGYTF. DNA for the CDR3: TGTGCCAGCTCACCAGAGATTAGTAACTATGGCTACACCTTC.

The chain links TRBV6-1 to TRBJ1-2, with D maybe TRBD1 (5 bases). Trimming cost V 2 bases and J 4 bases, with 14 bases left between them. The CDR3 is 15 amino acids. CDR1 and CDR2 (germline): MNHNS, SASEGT. The CDR3 DNA follows: TGTGCCAGCAGTGAATTTCGCTTTAGGGGCTATGGCTACACCTTC. Protein sequence: CASSEFRFRGYGYTF.